The next 18 T cell receptor beta chains were all read from a single sample in a study of cytomegalovirus exposure and HLA in healthy donors. Primers for the PCR totalled 60 Vbeta and 13 Jbeta. Libraries were prepared by immunoSEQ multiplex PCR; TCRdb keeps only in-frame clonotypes and omits some of them. The data hold 130,000 or so clones, with roughly 74% observed a single time. Material for sequencing was PBMCs. These receptors were collected from a man in his forties in good health and CMV-seronegative.

The rearrangement joins TRBV5-4 to TRBJ2-1, with 12 bases matching TRBD2. V trimming: 4 bases; J trimming: 2 bases; junction bases outside the gene matches: 4. Germline V CDR1 and CDR2: SGHNT, YYREEE (reference sequence). This CDR3 has 16 amino acids. The CDR3 loop reads CASSQGLAGTYNEQFF. Written as DNA, the CDR3 is TGTGCCAGCAGCCAGGGACTAGCGGGCACCTACAATGAGCAGTTCTTC.

The rearrangement joins TRBV4-1 to TRBJ2-5, with D possibly being TRBD2 (7 bases). In germline, CDR1 is MGHRA, CDR2 YSYEKL. This CDR3 has 15 amino acids. Deletions cut 6 bases from V and 3 bases from J, with 17 bases between. CDR3 sequence (DNA): TGCGCCAGCAGGGGGGCGGGGGAGACTAAAGAGACCCAGTACTTC. Translation gives CASRGAGETKETQYF.

The chain couples TRBV5-1 to TRBJ2-1; 8 bases fit TRBD2. This CDR3 comprises 17 residues. Looked up from germline, CDR1 is SGHRS and CDR2 is YFSETQ. V was pared by 0 bases and J by 4 bases, with 9 bases of the junction left unmatched. CDR3 DNA sequence: TGCGCCAGCAGCTTGGTAGGGGGAGCGGGGGTGTACAATGAGCAGTTCTTC. Translation gives CASSLVGGAGVYNEQFF.

This rearrangement joins TRBV4-3 to TRBJ1-6; D is possibly TRBD1 (5 bases). Germline CDR1 and CDR2: LGHNA and YSLEER. This CDR3 region has 16 residues. Trimming took 2 bases from V and 6 from J, leaving 14 bases between them. This CDR3 is CASSQRPRAFNSPLHF. In DNA form, the CDR3 reads TGCGCCAGCAGCCAAAGGCCCAGGGCCTTTAATTCACCCCTCCACTTT.

In nucleotides, the CDR3 is TGTGCCAGCAGCTTTGGGCAGGGAACCACAAATGAGCAGTTCTTC. Amino acid sequence: CASSFGQGTTNEQFF. This rearrangement joins TRBV5-5 to TRBJ2-1, with D maybe TRBD1 (5 bases). Germline-derived CDR1 and CDR2 are SGHKS and YYEKEE (reference sequence). Trimming took off 2 bases at V and 7 bases at J, with 16 bases between the two ends. The CDR3 is made up of 15 amino acids.

This chain connects TRBV10-3 to TRBJ2-1; a weak D match, TRBD1 (5 bases). The CDR3 spans 14 residues. Germline assignment: CDR1 ENHRY and CDR2 SYGVKD. V was cut by 3 bases and J by 10 bases, with 16 bases left in between. This CDR3 is CAISEGRHQGEQFF. CDR3 bases: TGTGCCATCAGTGAAGGGCGCCATCAGGGAGAGCAGTTCTTC.

The chain carries TRBV18 and TRBJ1-1; D is unclear. CDR3 length: 14 residues. The V gene's germline CDR1 is KGHSH and CDR2 LQKENI. Trimming removed 3 bases from V and 7 bases from J, with 15 bases in between. The CDR3 here is CASSPEMQWSEAFF. Here the CDR3 DNA reads TGTGCCAGCTCACCGGAAATGCAGTGGAGTGAAGCTTTCTTT.

J is TRBJ1-1 and V is TRBV29-1; a possible D gene is TRBD1 (5 bases). Between the trimmed V and J ends, which lost 4 bases and 0 bases, there was a span of 15 bases. The CDR3 totals 15 residues. The germline CDR1 and CDR2 sequences are SQVTM and ANQGSEA. As DNA, the CDR3 is TGCAGCGTTGGGGGTGGGGCCGCTATGAACACTGAAGCTTTCTTT. Residues: CSVGGGAAMNTEAFF.

V usage is TRBV18 and J usage is TRBJ1-1, with a tentative D call TRBD1 (6 bases). V was shortened by 1 base and J by 4 bases, with 13 bases between the two germline ends. Germline CDR1 reads KGHSH; CDR2 reads LQKENI. CDR3 length: 15 amino acids. The CDR3 sequence is CASSPLAGAGTEAFF. The CDR3 DNA reads as TGTGCCAGCTCACCACTCGCAGGGGCTGGCACTGAAGCTTTCTTT.

This clone has more than one count but fewer than ten. V usage is TRBV29-1 and J usage is TRBJ2-3, with a possible D match to TRBD1 (5 bases). The CDR3 has 12 residues. Germline V gives CDR1 SQVTM, CDR2 ANQGSEA. The V and J ends lost 8 bases and 0 bases respectively, with 9 bases between them. CDR3 protein: CSSRQSTDTQYF. The CDR3 region has the DNA TGCAGCTCTCGACAGAGCACAGATACGCAGTATTTT.

The sample holds a few counts of this clone. The chain couples TRBV12-5 to TRBJ1-1, with 8 bases matching TRBD1. The germline V gene encodes CDR1 LGHNT and CDR2 FRNRAP. The CDR3 covers 14 residues. The V gene end was trimmed by 6 bases and the J gene end by 3 bases; junction bases not matched to a gene: 6. Here the CDR3 reads CASGPQGGDTEAFF. The CDR3 nucleotides read TGTGCTAGTGGCCCACAGGGGGGGGACACTGAAGCTTTCTTT.

This rearrangement joins TRBV5-1 to TRBJ2-3; 7 bases map to TRBD1. Germline assignment: CDR1 SGHRS and CDR2 YFSETQ. The trim removed 4 bases at V and 10 bases at J, leaving 12 bases unmatched. This CDR3 has 14 residues. The CDR3 coding sequence is TGCGCCAGCAGCAAAGACCCCACAGGGGTTGCGCAGTATTTT. This sequence encodes CASSKDPTGVAQYF.

The chain recombines TRBV6-5 with TRBJ1-1, with 9 bases matching TRBD1. Germline assignment: CDR1 MNHEY and CDR2 SVGAGI. The CDR3 contains 14 residues. V was clipped by 5 bases and J by 6 bases; unmatched bases: 7. The CDR3 loop reads CASSVTGGSSEAFF. CDR3 in DNA: TGTGCCAGCAGTGTGACAGGGGGTAGCTCTGAAGCTTTCTTT.

This clone was observed many times. The chain has TRBV2 and TRBJ2-7, with 9 bases lining up with TRBD1. Germline V gene sequence: CDR1 SNHLY, CDR2 FYNNEI. The CDR3 has 15 amino acids. V lost 5 bases and J lost 1; bases outside the gene matches: 6. CDR3 sequence (DNA): TGTGCCAGCAGTTTTACAGGGGGCAGTTCCTACGAGCAGTACTTC. This gives the protein CASSFTGGSSYEQYF.

The V call is TRBV6-1, the J call TRBJ2-7, with D perhaps TRBD2 (6 bases). Trimming stripped 3 bases from V and 7 bases from J, with 16 bases between. The CDR3 consists of 14 residues. Germline CDR1 reads MNHNS; CDR2 reads SASEGT. The CDR3 coding sequence is TGTGCCAGCAGTGAGGCGGGGACCACTGGGGAGCAGTACTTC. It yields the protein CASSEAGTTGEQYF.

This clone was detected once. This sequence joins TRBV27 and TRBJ2-5, with no clear D. The V end lost 4 bases, the J end lost 0 bases, and 9 bases lay between the germline ends. The germline V gene encodes CDR1 MNHEY and CDR2 SMNVEV (reference sequence). The CDR3 consists of 14 residues. The CDR3 is CASSSLADQETQYF. The CDR3 DNA sequence: TGTGCCAGCAGTTCTCTGGCTGACCAAGAGACCCAGTACTTC.

The rearrangement joins TRBV4-1 to TRBJ2-7; no firm D call. Trimming removed 0 bases from V and 7 bases from J, with 13 bases in between. CDR1 is MGHRA, CDR2 YSYEKL, per germline. There are 14 residues in the CDR3. CDR3 nucleotide sequence: TGCGCCAGCAGCCAAGATCTCCCTAACCGGGAGCAGTACTTC. Translation gives CASSQDLPNREQYF.

The rearrangement joins TRBV29-1 to TRBJ1-3, with D unclear. V was clipped by 5 bases and J by 0 bases, with 14 bases between them. The germline gives CDR1 SQVTM, CDR2 ANQGSEA. This CDR3 has 15 residues. CDR3 region: CSVFGTASSGNTIYF. In DNA, the CDR3 is TGCAGCGTTTTCGGAACAGCCAGCTCTGGAAACACCATATATTTT.